These 20 T cell receptor beta chains were sequenced from one sample in a study of blood T cell repertoires in COVID-19. Profiling relied on immunoSEQ multiplex PCR, and the TCRdb table lists in-frame clones only, not all of them. The table has about 140,000 clones, roughly four fifths seen once. The source material was peripheral blood. The receptors stem from a woman at least 80 years old with active or convalescent COVID-19.

This sequence joins TRBV6-4 and TRBJ2-1; a weak D match, TRBD1 (5 bases). Trimming removed 2 bases from V and 2 bases from J, with 7 bases in between. The CDR3 has 14 amino acids. CDR1 MRHNA and CDR2 SNTAGT come from the germline V gene. CDR3 sequence: CASSDQDTYNEQFF. For the CDR3, the DNA is TGTGCCAGCAGTGACCAGGACACCTACAATGAGCAGTTCTTC.

CDR3 amino acids: CAIRRGQGASTDTQYF. The CDR3 DNA reads TGTGCCATCAGACGCGGACAGGGGGCTAGCACAGATACGCAGTATTTT. The J gene is TRBJ2-3, the V gene TRBV10-3; 11 bases fit TRBD1. Germline values: CDR1 ENHRY, CDR2 SYGVKD. The V gene end was trimmed by 6 bases and the J gene end by 0 bases; junction bases not matched to a gene: 5. This CDR3 is 16 amino acids long.

The rearrangement joins TRBV18 to TRBJ2-7; 11 bases are shared with TRBD1. V was pared by 4 bases and J by 2 bases, with 7 bases of the junction left unmatched. This CDR3 is 16 amino acids long. Germline lookup yields CDR1 KGHSH and CDR2 LQKENI. The CDR3 coding sequence is TGTGCCAGCTCACAATATCCGGGACAGGGGGCCTACGAGCAGTACTTC. Its translation: CASSQYPGQGAYEQYF.

The V gene is TRBV2, the J gene TRBJ2-7, with 10 bases lining up with TRBD1. There are 14 residues in the CDR3. Germline V gene data show CDR1 as SNHLY and CDR2 as FYNNEI. V was pared by 10 bases and J by 3 bases, with 9 bases of the junction left unmatched. The CDR3 region is CATSQDRGFYEQYF. CDR3 coding DNA: TGTGCCACGTCCCAGGACAGGGGGTTCTACGAGCAGTACTTC.

With regard to this clone: Sequence at one end of the junction differs from germline and may be a read error. The chain has TRBV10-3 and TRBJ1-5, with D unclear. The CDR3 loop spans 13 amino acids. Germline lookup yields CDR1 ENHRY and CDR2 SYGVKD. The chain's CDR3 is CANQQDSDQPQHF. The CDR3 nucleotides are TGTGCCAACCAGCAGGATAGCGATCAGCCCCAGCATTTT.

The chain links TRBV4-1 to TRBJ2-1; 11 nucleotides match TRBD2. Per the germline V gene, CDR1 is MGHRA and CDR2 is YSYEKL. V lost 5 bases and J lost 8; bases outside the gene matches: 11. The CDR3 has 16 amino acids. The CDR3 region has the DNA TGCGCCAGCAGCAGGACGGTAGCGGGGGGGGGTTATGAGCAGTTCTTC. This codes for CASSRTVAGGGYEQFF.

The V call is TRBV11-2, the J call TRBJ2-5, with TRBD2 matching 8 bases. The CDR3 runs 19 residues. V trimming: 1 base; J trimming: 7 bases; junction bases outside the gene matches: 20. The germline gives CDR1 SGHAT, CDR2 FQNNGV. The CDR3 is CASSLGLAGPGGGSGTQYF. CDR3 nucleotides: TGTGCCAGCAGCTTAGGATTAGCGGGGCCCGGGGGAGGTAGTGGGACCCAGTACTTC.

This chain links TRBV6-6 with TRBJ1-2; TRBD1 is a possible D gene (5 bases). Germline V gene lookup returns CDR1 MNHNY and CDR2 SVGAGI (reference sequence). V lost 0 bases to trimming and J lost 7 bases, with 15 bases between them. This CDR3 spans 15 amino acids. DNA of the CDR3: TGTGCCAGCAGTTACTCCATGGGGGAGGTAGTTGGCTACACCTTC. This codes for CASSYSMGEVVGYTF.

V is TRBV18 and J is TRBJ1-2, with D unclear. Germline lookup yields CDR1 KGHSH and CDR2 LQKENI. The length of the CDR3 is 15 residues. With 3 bases removed from V and 4 bases from J, the gap between germline ends came to 15 bases. The CDR3 here is CASSPRNRRVYGYTF. CDR3 sequence (DNA): TGTGCCAGCTCACCCCGGAACCGGCGGGTCTATGGCTACACCTTC.

This clone was observed a handful of times. V usage is TRBV6-5 and J usage is TRBJ1-2; TRBD1 aligns across 8 bases. CDR1 is MNHEY and CDR2 is SVGAGI in the germline V gene. Trimming at V came to 8 bases and at J to 4 bases, leaving 3 bases not matched to a gene. The CDR3 is made up of 12 amino acids. DNA of the CDR3: TGTGCCAGCCGGACAGGGAGCTATGGCTACACCTTC. This gives the protein CASRTGSYGYTF.

This rearrangement joins TRBV5-1 to TRBJ2-5; TRBD2 aligns across 7 bases. This CDR3 has 15 residues. Germline V gene lookup returns CDR1 SGHRS and CDR2 YFSETQ. The ends lost 2 bases at V and 0 bases at J; junction bases unmatched: 4. This chain's CDR3 is CASSFDSGHQETQYF. The CDR3 nucleotides read TGCGCCAGCAGCTTTGATAGCGGGCACCAAGAGACCCAGTACTTC. The whole variable domain, filled in from reference TRBV5-1 and TRBJ2-5, reads KAGVTQTPRYLIKTRGQQVTLSCSPISGHRSVSWYQQTPGQGLQFLFEYFSETQRNKGNFPGRFSGRQFSNSRSEMNVSTLELGDSALYLCASSFDSGHQETQYFGPGTRLLVL.

The chain recombines TRBV2 with TRBJ2-7, with 12 bases fitting TRBD2. CDR3 length: 16 residues. V lost 7 bases and J lost 4; bases outside the gene matches: 11. Germline V gene data show CDR1 as SNHLY and CDR2 as FYNNEI. The CDR3 sequence is CASNGLAGSSGYEQYF. CDR3 DNA: TGTGCCAGCAACGGACTAGCGGGGAGCTCAGGGTACGAGCAGTACTTC. The variable domain in full, with the rest retrieved from reference TRBV2 and TRBJ2-7, is EPEVTQTPSHQVTQMGQEVILRCVPISNHLYFYWYRQILGQKVEFLVSFYNNEISEKSEIFDDQFSVERPDGSNFTLKIRSTKLEDSAMYFCASNGLAGSSGYEQYFGPGTRLTVT.

V is TRBV28 and J is TRBJ2-7, with D possibly matching TRBD1 (5 bases). Germline CDR1 reads MDHEN; CDR2 reads SYDVKM. CDR3 length: 16 amino acids. Trimming took off 6 bases at V and 0 bases at J, with 18 bases between the two ends. DNA for the CDR3: TGTGCCAGCAGCCAACCCGCGCGGACAAGCTCCTACGAGCAGTACTTC. Translating gives CASSQPARTSSYEQYF. Variable domain in full (rest from reference TRBV28 and TRBJ2-7): DVKVTQSSRYLVKRTGEKVFLECVQDMDHENMFWYRQDPGLGLRLIYFSYDVKMKEKGDIPEGYSVSREKKERFSLILESASTNQTSMYLCASSQPARTSSYEQYFGPGTRLTVT.

The chain couples TRBV19 to TRBJ1-4; D gene ambiguous. The CDR3 is 14 amino acids. The V end was cut by 5 bases, the J end by 2 bases, with 9 bases between. Germline V CDR1 and CDR2: LNHDA, SQIVND (reference sequence). CDR3 protein: CASSPTGTNEKLFF. The CDR3, as DNA: TGTGCCAGTAGTCCTACCGGGACTAATGAAAAACTGTTTTTT.

The chain couples TRBV30 to TRBJ1-6, with 9 bases identical to TRBD1. The CDR3 spans 14 residues. V lost 0 bases and J lost 8; bases outside the gene matches: 2. Germline V gene data show CDR1 as GTSNPN and CDR2 as SVGIG (reference sequence). CDR3 nucleotide sequence: TGTGCCTGGAGTGTACGGGACAGGGATTCACCCCTCCACTTT. It is translated as CAWSVRDRDSPLHF.

The chain couples TRBV3-1 (or the pseudogene TRBV3-2) to TRBJ1-4, with 7 positions matching TRBD1. Per the germline V gene, CDR1 is LGHDT and CDR2 is YNNKEL (reference sequence). The CDR3 sequence is 13 residues long. J was trimmed by 7 bases and V by 3 bases; bases with no gene match: 2. The CDR3 loop is CASSHNRGEKLFF. The CDR3 bases are TGTGCCAGCAGCCATAACAGGGGTGAAAAACTGTTTTTT.

The chain has TRBV7-9 and TRBJ2-3; 9 nucleotides line up with TRBD2. CDR3 length: 12 residues. V shed 9 bases and J 15 bases; nucleotides not matched to a gene: 13. CDR1 and CDR2 (germline): SEHNR, FQNEAQ (reference sequence). CDR3 nucleotides: TGTGCCAGTACGTTGCTAGCGGGGAATCTATATTTT. Protein sequence: CASTLLAGNLYF.

The gene calls are TRBV5-1 and TRBJ1-1; maybe TRBD1 (5 bases). The CDR3 is made up of 13 amino acids. Germline lookup yields CDR1 SGHRS and CDR2 YFSETQ. The V end lost 0 bases, the J end lost 10 bases, and 13 bases lay between the germline ends. CDR3 amino acids: CASSLEGFTGAFF. In nucleotides, the CDR3 is TGCGCCAGCAGCTTGGAAGGGTTCACAGGAGCTTTCTTT.

This chain connects TRBV23-1 to TRBJ1-5; 8 bases align to TRBD1. TRBV23-1 is identified as an open reading frame with a role that is uncertain. The CDR3 contains 17 residues. Trimming took 6 bases from V and 3 from J; bases not matched to a gene: 13. CDR3 amino acids: CASRLHCRTGINQPQHF. CDR3 nucleotides: TGCGCCAGCAGGCTCCATTGCCGGACAGGGATCAATCAGCCCCAGCATTTT.

This chain connects TRBV29-1 to TRBJ1-1, with D perhaps matching TRBD1 (6 bases). Germline CDR1 SQVTM, CDR2 ANQGSEA. The V gene lost 7 bases and the J gene lost 1 base, with 13 bases spanning the gap. This CDR3 has 13 amino acids. CDR3 protein: CSAYKQGNTEAFF. Here the CDR3 DNA reads TGCAGCGCTTACAAACAGGGGAACACTGAAGCTTTCTTT.